This T cell receptor beta chain was retrieved from a study of cytomegalovirus exposure and HLA in healthy donors. Study context: Within the Caucasian-associated ancestry cluster were about 81% of the roughly 360 genotyped donors.

As to this clone: Its cognate antigen is unknown.

Primers: 60 Vbeta forward and 13 Jbeta reverse. Repertoires were generated with immunoSEQ multiplex PCR, while TCRdb's copy carries only in-frame clones and drops some. The sample records around 200,000 clones, 55% to 65% being singletons. CDR3 size: 16 residues. V was clipped by 3 bases and J by 1 base; unmatched bases: 6. Germline-derived CDR1 and CDR2 are SQVTM and ANQGSEA. Study-level points and caveats: The authors judged a highly shared variant cluster likely a sequencing artifact. Most sequenced TCRs were rare (though some public TCRs occurred in many donors). Among TCR beta chains, those listed as cytomegalovirus-associated numbered around 180.

Sequencing was carried out using PBMCs. The chain uses TRBV29-1 and TRBJ2-2; the match to TRBD1 covers 9 bases. The sequence came from a man in his forties in good health and CMV-seronegative. The CDR3 DNA reads as TGCAGCGTTGACATCGGACAGGGGATGAACACCGGGGAGCTGTTTTTT. It encodes CSVDIGQGMNTGELFF.